This TCR beta chain is drawn from a study of tumor-infiltrating lymphocytes in primary liver carcinoma. TCR beta cDNA was made from 500 ng total RNA with a constant-region primer. A slightly modified ARM-PCR protocol with three nested multiplex PCR rounds produced these TCR beta libraries. TRBV1-TRBV30 forward primers and a C-beta reverse primer were used in the first two PCR rounds, which each ran for around 11 cycles. TCRdb itself ran the multiplex PCR reads through MiXCR, one entry per CDR3 protein. The table records a few hundred thousand distinct CDR3 sequences, 58% of them present only once. This clonotype has just a few counts. Researchers drew blood RNA from unsorted whole blood and extracted germline DNA as well. Among the patients, all had chronic HBV infection and none had been treated. Roughly 4.1 milliliters of peripheral blood were drawn presurgically. V lost 2 bases to trimming and J lost 2 bases, with 10 bases between them. This CDR3 contains 16 residues. In germline, CDR1 is MNHEY, CDR2 SVGAGI.

The specimen sequenced was peripheral blood. The rearrangement links TRBV6-5 to TRBJ2-6; D gene uncertain. The clonotype comes from a woman aged 25-40 years with primary liver carcinoma and hepatitis B virus infection. CDR3 sequence (DNA): TGTGCCAGCAGTTACACCTTATCAGCTGGGGCCAACGTCCTGACTTTC. This codes for CASSYTLSAGANVLTF.